One sample yielded the 30 T cell receptor beta chains listed below, sequenced in a study. One entry per CDR3 protein results from TCRdb running MiXCR on the RT-PCR reads. The sample lists about 700,000 distinct CDR3 sequences, around 14% occurring once. What was sequenced was memory CD4+ T cells from blood. The receptors here all came from a female donor in good health, serving as a healthy control.

This clonotype turned up a few times. This chain joins TRBV7-2 and TRBJ1-2; D unresolved. This CDR3 comprises 15 residues. V lost 4 bases, J lost 4 bases, and 16 bases lay in between. Germline V CDR1 and CDR2: SGHTA, FQGNSA. The CDR3 bases are TGTGCCAGCAGCTCACCGCGACGCTCGACCTATGGCTACACCTTC. Its translation is CASSSPRRSTYGYTF.

This clonotype has a handful of counts. This rearrangement joins TRBV24-1 to TRBJ2-1; D gene unclear. Looked up from germline, CDR1 is KGHDR and CDR2 is SFDVKD. The V end was cut by 4 bases, the J end by 9 bases, with 12 bases between. The CDR3 has 13 residues. The CDR3 sequence is CATSDPDPIEQFF. CDR3 DNA sequence: TGTGCCACCAGTGACCCGGACCCTATTGAGCAGTTCTTC.

This rearrangement joins TRBV5-1 to TRBJ2-7; the match to TRBD2 covers 8 bases. Per the germline V gene, CDR1 is SGHRS and CDR2 is YFSETQ. The length of the CDR3 is 14 residues. Trimming cost V 4 bases and J 6 bases; bases outside gene matches: 9. The CDR3 DNA reads TGCGCCAGCAGCACCGGACCGGGAGGGGGCGAGCAGTACTTC. Translated, it gives CASSTGPGGGEQYF.

The chain has TRBV19 and TRBJ2-1, with 12 bases fitting TRBD2. Unmatched junction bases numbered 9, after V lost 8 bases and J lost 1 base. The CDR3 length is 17 residues. Per the germline V gene, CDR1 is LNHDA and CDR2 is SQIVND (reference sequence). For the CDR3, the DNA is TGTGCCAGTCGTAAACTAGCGGGAGGAAAATCCTACAATGAGCAGTTCTTC. Amino acids: CASRKLAGGKSYNEQFF. The entire variable domain, with the rest obtained from reference TRBV19 and TRBJ2-1, is as follows: DGGITQSPKYLFRKEGQNVTLSCEQNLNHDAMYWYRQDPGQGLRLIYYSQIVNDFQKGDIAEGYSVSREKKESFPLTVTSAQKNPTAFYLCASRKLAGGKSYNEQFFGPGTRLTVL.

This clonotype turned up a few times. The chain couples TRBV19 to TRBJ2-7; 7 bases fit TRBD2. There are 15 residues in the CDR3. Losses at the gene ends were 6 bases for V and 3 bases for J; bases not matched to a gene: 11. Looked up from germline, CDR1 is LNHDA and CDR2 is SQIVND (reference sequence). CDR3 nucleotide sequence: TGTGCCAGTAGGGGGTTGGCTAGCGGCTACTACGAGCAGTACTTC. Protein product: CASRGLASGYYEQYF. The full variable domain, its missing parts supplied by reference TRBV19 and TRBJ2-7, is DGGITQSPKYLFRKEGQNVTLSCEQNLNHDAMYWYRQDPGQGLRLIYYSQIVNDFQKGDIAEGYSVSREKKESFPLTVTSAQKNPTAFYLCASRGLASGYYEQYFGPGTRLTVT.

This clonotype turned up a few times. V usage is TRBV7-2 and J usage is TRBJ1-2; D uncertain. CDR1 SGHTA and CDR2 FQGNSA come from the germline V gene. V was clipped by 5 bases and J by 8 bases, with 18 bases between them. This CDR3 contains 14 residues. CDR3 amino acids: CASSPPPHVGGYTF. In DNA form, the CDR3 reads TGTGCCAGCAGCCCACCCCCCCACGTGGGGGGCTACACCTTC.

This clonotype was seen only a few times. The chain couples TRBV24-1 to TRBJ1-2; no definite D call. This CDR3 comprises 14 residues. V lost 1 base and J lost 8, with 13 bases in between. CDR1 is KGHDR and CDR2 is SFDVKD in the germline V gene. CDR3 DNA sequence: TGTGCCACCAGTGATTTTACGCAGGAGGCAGGCTACACCTTC. This gives the protein CATSDFTQEAGYTF.

The chain employs TRBV20-1 and TRBJ2-3; the D is unclear. Germline CDR1 and CDR2: DFQATT and SNEGSKA (reference sequence). This CDR3 has 15 amino acids. With 2 bases removed from V and 6 bases from J, the gap between germline ends came to 18 bases. CDR3 coding DNA: TGCAGTGCTAGACAATATTTGTCAGAAGTCGATACGCAGTATTTT. Protein product: CSARQYLSEVDTQYF.

To note about this clonotype: Because the CDR3 is missing its conserved closing phenylalanine or tryptophan, this is likely a read error. The rearrangement joins TRBV7-2 to TRBJ2-5; D call uncertain. This CDR3 comprises 14 residues. Germline lookup yields CDR1 SGHTA and CDR2 FQGNSA. V was shortened by 3 bases and J by 4 bases, with 12 bases between the two germline ends. CDR3 nucleotide sequence: TGTGCCAGCAGCTTTAGTGGCTATCGAGAGACCCAGTACTCC. Residues: CASSFSGYRETQYS.

Note on this clonotype: With a much larger clone just one base away, this may be a read error. The chain is built from TRBV20-1 and TRBJ2-5, with TRBD1 matching 7 bases. Trimming at V came to 4 bases and at J to 9 bases, leaving 14 bases not matched to a gene. The CDR3 has 14 amino acids. Germline V gene lookup returns CDR1 DFQATT and CDR2 SNEGSKA (reference sequence). As DNA, the CDR3 is TGCAGTGCTAACCCTACGACAGGGATGAGGGCCCAGTACTTC. It specifies CSANPTTGMRAQYF.

V gene TRBV5-6 combines with J gene TRBJ2-5; D is undetermined. Germline loops: CDR1 SGHDT, CDR2 YYEEEE. Trimming took off 6 bases at V and 1 base at J, with 10 bases between the two ends. This CDR3 region has 13 residues. The CDR3 protein is CASTSVSQETQYF. CDR3 DNA sequence: TGTGCCAGCACCTCTGTATCCCAAGAGACCCAGTACTTC.

The chain recombines TRBV20-1 with TRBJ2-4; no reliable D call. The CDR3 runs to 13 residues. The V end was cut by 3 bases, the J end by 0 bases, with 6 bases between. Germline loops: CDR1 DFQATT, CDR2 SNEGSKA (reference sequence). The CDR3 region is CSASTSAKNIQYF. DNA for the CDR3: TGCAGTGCTAGCACGTCAGCCAAAAACATTCAGTACTTC.

V gene TRBV6-1 combines with J gene TRBJ2-7; 9 nucleotides agree with TRBD1. This CDR3 has 14 residues. The V gene end was trimmed by 0 bases and the J gene end by 5 bases; junction bases not matched to a gene: 2. Germline CDR1 and CDR2: MNHNS and SASEGT. The CDR3 region is CASSEAGQGHEQYF. In DNA form, the CDR3 reads TGTGCCAGCAGTGAAGCGGGACAGGGCCACGAGCAGTACTTC.

This clonotype was detected only a few times. The chain recombines TRBV12-3 or TRBV12-4 with TRBJ1-2, with a possible D match to TRBD1 (6 bases). The CDR3 is 11 residues long. The ends were cut back, 6 bases at V and 7 bases at J, with 9 bases in the middle. The CDR3 region has the DNA TGTGCCAGCAGAGGCAGGGGTGGCTACACCTTC. Encoded protein: CASRGRGGYTF.

This clonotype was seen a few times. The chain links TRBV6-2 or TRBV6-3 to TRBJ2-7, with TRBD2 as a possible D gene (6 bases). This CDR3 region has 12 residues. Trimming took off 10 bases at V and 6 bases at J, with 16 bases between the two ends. Per the germline V gene, CDR1 is MNHEY and CDR2 is SVGEGT. CDR3 nucleotide sequence: TGTGCCACCCAGAGACCCGGGGGCGAGCAGTACTTC. This gives the protein CATQRPGGEQYF.

The CDR3: CASSPSWDRRTDTQYF. The CDR3 region has the DNA TGCGCCAGCAGCCCCAGCTGGGACAGACGCACAGATACGCAGTATTTT. The chain recombines TRBV4-1 with TRBJ2-3; 7 nucleotides agree with TRBD1. This CDR3 has 16 amino acids. CDR1 is MGHRA, CDR2 YSYEKL, per germline. With V trimmed by 4 bases and J by 1 base, 8 bases remained unmatched.

At least ten counts were recorded for this clonotype. This chain links TRBV20-1 with TRBJ1-6; unclear D gene. Between the trimmed V and J ends, which lost 1 base and 0 bases, there was a span of 10 bases. The germline V gene has CDR1 DFQATT and CDR2 SNEGSKA (reference sequence). The CDR3 runs 16 residues. The CDR3 DNA reads TGCAGTGCTAGAGCCGACGGGAGCTCCTATAATTCACCCCTCCACTTT. Residues: CSARADGSSYNSPLHF.

This clonotype has a handful of counts. V is TRBV7-2 and J is TRBJ1-3; D may be TRBD1 (5 bases). This CDR3 is 17 amino acids long. Trimming cost V 5 bases and J 0 bases, with 17 bases left between them. Germline V gene data show CDR1 as SGHTA and CDR2 as FQGNSA. CDR3 nucleotides: TGTGCCAGCAGCCCCGCTGGGACCGCCATCTCTGGAAACACCATATATTTT. This encodes CASSPAGTAISGNTIYF.

This clonotype was counted between two and nine times. This chain links TRBV12-3 or TRBV12-4 with TRBJ2-7, with a weak D call TRBD2 (6 bases). The CDR3 covers 13 residues. V was trimmed by 1 base and J by 9 bases, leaving 13 bases between them. CDR3 sequence (DNA): TGTGCCAGCAGTTTAGGGCAGGCGGAGGGGCAGTACTTC. It encodes CASSLGQAEGQYF.

This clonotype was seen many times. J is TRBJ2-1 and V is TRBV29-1; 8 nucleotides line up with TRBD2. This CDR3 has 14 amino acids. With V trimmed by 7 bases and J by 0 bases, 5 bases remained unmatched. Per the germline V gene, CDR1 is SQVTM and CDR2 is ANQGSEA. As DNA, the CDR3 is TGCAGCGGTGTTAGCGGGAACTCCTACAATGAGCAGTTCTTC. This sequence encodes CSGVSGNSYNEQFF.

This clonotype was recorded a few times. The chain carries TRBV5-5 and TRBJ1-3, with a weak D call TRBD1 (5 bases). CDR3 length: 16 residues. CDR1 is SGHKS, CDR2 YYEKEE, per germline (reference sequence). Trimming pared 4 bases from V and 0 bases from J, leaving 14 bases between. Here the CDR3 reads CASSIQQVHSGNTIYF. CDR3 DNA: TGTGCCAGCAGCATACAACAGGTGCACTCTGGAAACACCATATATTTT.

The chain couples TRBV29-1 to TRBJ2-3, with D perhaps matching TRBD1 (6 bases). This CDR3 comprises 12 residues. Germline CDR1 and CDR2: SQVTM and ANQGSEA. The V gene lost 8 bases and the J gene lost 3 bases, with 12 bases spanning the gap. CDR3 residues: CSFHTGTDTQYF. The CDR3 nucleotides are TGCAGCTTCCACACAGGGACAGATACGCAGTATTTT.

This clonotype was seen a handful of times. The V call is TRBV10-3, the J call TRBJ1-2; D unclear. The ends were cut back, 6 bases at V and 8 bases at J, with 22 bases in the middle. This CDR3 spans 15 amino acids. Germline V lookup: CDR1 ENHRY, CDR2 SYGVKD. CDR3 in DNA: TGTGCCATCAGCACCACCCTACATCCCCGGGAAGGCTACACCTTC. Protein sequence: CAISTTLHPREGYTF.

In its sample, this clonotype was seen a few times. J is TRBJ2-3 and V is TRBV15; either TRBD1 or TRBD2 may supply D (5 bases each). The CDR3 runs 15 residues. V was clipped by 3 bases and J by 8 bases, with 18 bases between them. The germline gives CDR1 LNHNV, CDR2 YYDKDF (reference sequence). The CDR3 region has the DNA TGTGCCACCAGCAGTACTAGGGGAAGTAGGGGTACGCAGTATTTT. Its translation: CATSSTRGSRGTQYF.

V usage is TRBV27 and J usage is TRBJ1-5; weak D call: TRBD1 (6 bases). The CDR3 has 13 residues. Germline CDR1 MNHEY, CDR2 SMNVEV (reference sequence). Trimming took off 8 bases at V and 4 bases at J, with 12 bases between the two ends. The chain's CDR3 is CASPRGGNQPQHF. The CDR3 nucleotides read TGTGCCAGCCCTAGGGGGGGGAATCAGCCCCAGCATTTT.

This clonotype was counted at least ten times. At one end the junction does not follow the germline gene, possibly because of a read error. V and J are TRBV6-2 or TRBV6-3 and TRBJ2-3; TRBD2 agrees at 8 bases. Germline lookup yields CDR1 MNHEY and CDR2 SVGEGT. CDR3 length equals 14 residues. The CDR3 DNA is TGTGCCGGCAGGGAAGCGGGGGGCACAGATACGCAGTATTTT. Amino acid sequence: CAGREAGGTDTQYF.

The chain employs TRBV27 and TRBJ2-7; 9 positions match TRBD2. Trimming at V came to 6 bases and at J to 3 bases, leaving 6 bases not matched to a gene. Per the germline V gene, CDR1 is MNHEY and CDR2 is SMNVEV (reference sequence). The CDR3 spans 14 residues. The CDR3 loop is CASRSGRFVYEQYF. The CDR3 DNA reads as TGTGCCAGCAGGAGCGGGAGGTTTGTCTACGAGCAGTACTTC.

This clonotype has ten or more counts. J is TRBJ2-3 and V is TRBV12-3 or TRBV12-4; TRBD2 is a possible D gene (5 bases). V was trimmed by 4 bases and J by 2 bases, leaving 16 bases between them. The CDR3 consists of 16 residues. CDR3 nucleotides: TGTGCCAGCAGTTACTCTAGCCGTAGCTACACAGATACGCAGTATTTT. Translating gives CASSYSSRSYTDTQYF.

The rearrangement links TRBV21-1 to TRBJ2-7; the table's D call TRBD1 went unverified against the DNA. TRBV21-1 is classified as a pseudogene. The CDR3 is made up of 20 amino acids. The CDR3 sequence is CASSRGARDRGSLGSYEQYF. CDR3 sequence (DNA): TGTGCCAGCAGCCGAGGGGCGCGCGACAGGGGGAGCCTCGGCTCCTACGAGCAGTACTTC.

This clonotype was found a few times. The chain uses TRBV12-3 or TRBV12-4 and TRBJ2-1, with a weak D call TRBD2 (6 bases). The CDR3 totals 15 residues. V was cut by 10 bases and J by 0 bases, with 16 bases left in between. This chain's CDR3 is CATQEAGTSYNEQFF. The CDR3 DNA reads as TGTGCCACTCAGGAAGCGGGTACCTCCTACAATGAGCAGTTCTTC.